The present entry profiles one T cell receptor beta chain with its context. The data stem from a study of shared clonotypes between healthy human individuals. The germline V gene encodes CDR1 SNHLY and CDR2 FYNNEI. The CDR3 has 14 residues. Trimming shortened V by 6 bases and J by 0 bases, and 11 bases separated the two germline ends. The data were produced by immunoSEQ multiplex PCR, yet TCRdb's version contains in-frame clones alone and is incomplete. The data show roughly 2.2 million clones, with approximately 95% seen just once and 0.35% to 0.45% held by the top ten. What was sequenced was naive CD4+ T cells from PBMCs. Subset denoted: CD45RA+ positively selected. This sequence originates from a man aged 18 to 29 in good health. Some clones in this sample may be carry-over from other donors' samples. The chain combines TRBV2 with TRBJ1-1; no clear D gene. CDR3 sequence: CASRVEVMNTEAFF. In nucleotides, the CDR3 is TGTGCCAGCAGGGTCGAAGTTATGAACACTGAAGCTTTCTTT. The full variable domain, its missing parts supplied by reference TRBV2 and TRBJ1-1, is EPEVTQTPSHQVTQMGQEVILRCVPISNHLYFYWYRQILGQKVEFLVSFYNNEISEKSEIFDDQFSVERPDGSNFTLKIRSTKLEDSAMYFCASRVEVMNTEAFFGQGTRLTVV.